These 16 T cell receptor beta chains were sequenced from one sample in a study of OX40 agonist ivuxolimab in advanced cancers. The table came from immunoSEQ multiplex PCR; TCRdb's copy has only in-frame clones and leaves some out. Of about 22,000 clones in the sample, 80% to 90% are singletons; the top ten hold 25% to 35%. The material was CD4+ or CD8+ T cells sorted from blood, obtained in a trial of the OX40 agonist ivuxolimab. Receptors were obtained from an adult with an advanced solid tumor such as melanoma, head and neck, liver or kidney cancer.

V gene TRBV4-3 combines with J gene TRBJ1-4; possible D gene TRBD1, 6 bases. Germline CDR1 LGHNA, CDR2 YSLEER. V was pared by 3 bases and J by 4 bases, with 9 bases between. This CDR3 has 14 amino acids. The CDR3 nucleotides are TGCGCCAGCAGCCACGGACAGTTTAATGAAAAACTGTTTTTT. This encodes CASSHGQFNEKLFF.

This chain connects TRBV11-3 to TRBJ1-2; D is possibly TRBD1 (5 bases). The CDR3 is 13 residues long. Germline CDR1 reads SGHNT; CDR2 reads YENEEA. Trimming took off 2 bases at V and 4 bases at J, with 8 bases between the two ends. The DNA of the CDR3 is TGTGCCAGCAGCTTAAGGGACCTCTATGGCTACACCTTC. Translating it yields CASSLRDLYGYTF. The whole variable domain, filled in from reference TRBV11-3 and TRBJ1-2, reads EAGVVQSPRYKIIEKKQPVAFWCNPISGHNTLYWYLQNLGQGPELLIRYENEEAVDDSQLPKDRFSAERLKGVDSTLKIQPAELGDSAVYLCASSLRDLYGYTFGSGTRLTVV.

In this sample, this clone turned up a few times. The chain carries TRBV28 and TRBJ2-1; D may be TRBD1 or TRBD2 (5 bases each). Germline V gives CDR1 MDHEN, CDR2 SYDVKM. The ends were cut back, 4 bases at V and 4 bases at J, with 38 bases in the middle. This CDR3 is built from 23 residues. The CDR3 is CASSSDTNLTGNVPKGPYNEQFF. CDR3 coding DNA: TGTGCCAGCAGTTCTGATACCAACCTCACGGGGAACGTCCCTAAGGGACCATACAATGAGCAGTTCTTC. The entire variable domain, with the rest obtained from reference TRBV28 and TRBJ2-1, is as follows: DVKVTQSSRYLVKRTGEKVFLECVQDMDHENMFWYRQDPGLGLRLIYFSYDVKMKEKGDIPEGYSVSREKKERFSLILESASTNQTSMYLCASSSDTNLTGNVPKGPYNEQFFGPGTRLTVL.

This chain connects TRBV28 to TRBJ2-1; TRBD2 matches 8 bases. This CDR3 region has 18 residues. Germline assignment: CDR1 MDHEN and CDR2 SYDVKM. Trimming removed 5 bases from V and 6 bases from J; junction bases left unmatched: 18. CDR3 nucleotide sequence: TGTGCCAGCAGTACCCCACCTGCCGGGAGGGCCGGGGGCAATGAGCAGTTCTTC. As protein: CASSTPPAGRAGGNEQFF. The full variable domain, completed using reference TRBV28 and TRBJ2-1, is DVKVTQSSRYLVKRTGEKVFLECVQDMDHENMFWYRQDPGLGLRLIYFSYDVKMKEKGDIPEGYSVSREKKERFSLILESASTNQTSMYLCASSTPPAGRAGGNEQFFGPGTRLTVL.

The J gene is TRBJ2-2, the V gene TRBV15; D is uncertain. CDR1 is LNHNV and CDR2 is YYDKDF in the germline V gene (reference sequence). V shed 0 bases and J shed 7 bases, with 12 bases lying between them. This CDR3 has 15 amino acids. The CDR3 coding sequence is TGTGCCACCAGCAGAGAACCTGGTCAGTTCGGGGAGCTGTTTTTT. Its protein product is CATSREPGQFGELFF.

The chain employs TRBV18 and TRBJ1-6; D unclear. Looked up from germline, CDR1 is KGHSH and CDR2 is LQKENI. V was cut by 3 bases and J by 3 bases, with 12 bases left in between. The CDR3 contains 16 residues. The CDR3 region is CASSPSARLYNSPLHF. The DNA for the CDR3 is TGTGCCAGCTCACCTAGCGCCAGGCTCTATAATTCACCCCTCCACTTT.

The CDR3, as DNA: TGTGCCATCCGACAGCCTGGGGGCAATGAGCAGTTCTTC. Protein sequence: CAIRQPGGNEQFF. This chain connects TRBV28 to TRBJ2-1, with D perhaps assigned TRBD1 or TRBD2 (5 bases each). The CDR3 runs to 13 residues. The V gene lost 10 bases and the J gene lost 6 bases, with 16 bases spanning the gap. Germline assignment: CDR1 MDHEN and CDR2 SYDVKM.

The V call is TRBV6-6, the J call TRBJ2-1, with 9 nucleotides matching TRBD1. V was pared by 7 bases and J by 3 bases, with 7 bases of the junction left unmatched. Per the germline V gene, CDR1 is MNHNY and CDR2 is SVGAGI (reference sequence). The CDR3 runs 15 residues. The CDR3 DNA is TGTGCCAGCACCCAGACAGGGGGTGTCTACAATGAGCAGTTCTTC. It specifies CASTQTGGVYNEQFF.

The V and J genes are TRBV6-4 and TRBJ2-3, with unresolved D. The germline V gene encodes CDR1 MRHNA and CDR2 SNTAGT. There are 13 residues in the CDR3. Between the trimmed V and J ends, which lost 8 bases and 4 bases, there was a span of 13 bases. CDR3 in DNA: TGTGCCAGCGGGCGTTCTGCCTCAGATACGCAGTATTTT. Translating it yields CASGRSASDTQYF.

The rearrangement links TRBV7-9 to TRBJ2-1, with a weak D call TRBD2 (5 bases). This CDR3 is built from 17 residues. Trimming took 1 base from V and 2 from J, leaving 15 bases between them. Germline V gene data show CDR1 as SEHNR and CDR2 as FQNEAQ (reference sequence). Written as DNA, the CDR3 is TGTGCCAGCAGCTTAGAGGGCCGGCGGGTCACCTACAATGAGCAGTTCTTC. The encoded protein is CASSLEGRRVTYNEQFF.

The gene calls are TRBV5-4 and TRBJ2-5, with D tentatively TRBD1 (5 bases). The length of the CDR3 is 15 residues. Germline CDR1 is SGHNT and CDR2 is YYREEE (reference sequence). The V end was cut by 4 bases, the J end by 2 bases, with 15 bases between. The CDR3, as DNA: TGTGCCAGCAGCCTGGAACAGGCTACTCAAGAGACCCAGTACTTC. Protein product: CASSLEQATQETQYF.

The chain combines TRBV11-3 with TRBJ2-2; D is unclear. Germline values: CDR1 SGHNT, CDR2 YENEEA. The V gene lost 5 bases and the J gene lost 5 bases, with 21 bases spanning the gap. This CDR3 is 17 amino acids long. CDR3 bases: TGTGCCAGCAGCGGATTGCGCCCTAACTCAGTTACCGGGGAGCTGTTTTTT. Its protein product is CASSGLRPNSVTGELFF.

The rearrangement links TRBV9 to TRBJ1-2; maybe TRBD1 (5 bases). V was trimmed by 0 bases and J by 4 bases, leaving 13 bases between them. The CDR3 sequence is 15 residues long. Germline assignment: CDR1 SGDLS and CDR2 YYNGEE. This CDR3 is CASSVGGSISYGYTF. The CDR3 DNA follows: TGTGCCAGCAGCGTAGGGGGCAGTATAAGCTATGGCTACACCTTC.

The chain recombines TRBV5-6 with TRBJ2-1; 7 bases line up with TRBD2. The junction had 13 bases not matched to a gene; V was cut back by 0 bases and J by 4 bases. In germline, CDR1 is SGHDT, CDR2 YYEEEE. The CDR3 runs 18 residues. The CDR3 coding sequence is TGTGCCAGCAGCTTGGAACTACTGTCTAGCGGAGTTTACAATGAGCAGTTCTTC. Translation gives CASSLELLSSGVYNEQFF. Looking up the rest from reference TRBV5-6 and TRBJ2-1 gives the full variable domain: DAGVTQSPTHLIKTRGQQVTLRCSPKSGHDTVSWYQQALGQGPQFIFQYYEEEERQRGNFPDRFSGHQFPNYSSELNVNALLLGDSALYLCASSLELLSSGVYNEQFFGPGTRLTVL.

The CDR3 region has the DNA TGTGCCACCAGCGGGCTCAGGGGGCAGGCGCCCCAGCATTTT. Protein product: CATSGLRGQAPQHF. The chain couples TRBV15 to TRBJ1-5; 8 nucleotides match TRBD1. The CDR3 covers 14 residues. The ends lost 5 bases at V and 9 bases at J; junction bases unmatched: 9. The germline gives CDR1 LNHNV, CDR2 YYDKDF (reference sequence).

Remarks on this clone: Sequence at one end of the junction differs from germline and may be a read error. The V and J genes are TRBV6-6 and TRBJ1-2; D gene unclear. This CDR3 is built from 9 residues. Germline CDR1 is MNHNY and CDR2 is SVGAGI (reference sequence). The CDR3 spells CASSEGRLF. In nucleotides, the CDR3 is TGTGCCAGCAGTGAAGGGAGACTATTC.